The 9 T cell receptor beta chains reported below all come from one sample, sequenced in a study of T cell repertoires in cytomegalovirus infection. TCRdb reanalysed the reads using MiXCR and keeps one entry per CDR3 protein. The sample holds some 220,000 distinct CDR3 sequences, 6% to 8% seen once. Specimen: PBMCs. The receptor source for this set is a human donor in good health (CMV status not recorded). Some clones in this sample may be carry-over from other donors' samples.

The gene calls are TRBV20-1 and TRBJ1-5, with 7 bases matching TRBD1. Germline CDR1 reads DFQATT; CDR2 reads SNEGSKA (reference sequence). V shed 3 bases, J shed 2 bases, and the junction held 4 bases outside the gene matches. This CDR3 region has 14 residues. CDR3 amino acids: CSARTGYGNQPQHF. In nucleotides, the CDR3 is TGCAGTGCTAGGACAGGGTATGGCAATCAGCCCCAGCATTTT.

This clonotype appeared many times. The CDR3 is CSARGGQGSTEAFF. CDR3 sequence (DNA): TGCAGTGCTAGGGGGGGACAGGGAAGCACTGAAGCTTTCTTT. The chain employs TRBV20-1 and TRBJ1-1; TRBD1 matches 9 bases. After removal of 3 bases from V and 4 bases from J, the junction contained 6 bases not matched to a gene. There are 14 residues in the CDR3. CDR1 DFQATT and CDR2 SNEGSKA come from the germline V gene (reference sequence).

This clonotype was seen ten or more times. CDR3 coding DNA: TGCAGTGCTGTTGGGGGGCCCAATGAGCAGTTCTTC. It yields the protein CSAVGGPNEQFF. The chain has TRBV20-1 and TRBJ2-1; either TRBD1 or TRBD2 may supply D (6 bases each). CDR3 length equals 12 residues. Germline V gene lookup returns CDR1 DFQATT and CDR2 SNEGSKA (reference sequence). The V gene lost 5 bases and the J gene lost 6 bases, with 11 bases spanning the gap.

The sample holds many counts of this clonotype. The chain recombines TRBV2 with TRBJ1-4; 7 bases fit TRBD1. V shed 7 bases and J 2 bases; nucleotides not matched to a gene: 10. This CDR3 contains 16 residues. Germline V gene lookup returns CDR1 SNHLY and CDR2 FYNNEI. CDR3 loop: CASTRQGFPTNEKLFF. CDR3 DNA sequence: TGTGCCAGCACCAGACAGGGCTTCCCCACTAATGAAAAACTGTTTTTT.

This clonotype was recorded at least ten times. The J gene is TRBJ2-6, the V gene TRBV9; D might be TRBD1 (6 bases). V was cut by 3 bases and J by 0 bases, with 10 bases left in between. The CDR3 covers 16 residues. Germline CDR1 SGDLS, CDR2 YYNGEE. The DNA of the CDR3 is TGTGCCAGCAGCGGGACAGATCTCTCTGGGGCCAACGTCCTGACTTTC. Translating it yields CASSGTDLSGANVLTF.

This clonotype has a count of ten or more. The chain carries TRBV7-2 and TRBJ1-1; D remains ambiguous. Trimming took off 1 base at V and 12 bases at J, with 21 bases between the two ends. The CDR3 consists of 15 residues. Per germline, CDR1 SGHTA and CDR2 FQGNSA. The CDR3 DNA reads TGTGCCAGCAGCTTAGATCCAGGAACACCCTTCGTAACTTTCTTT. Protein sequence: CASSLDPGTPFVTFF.

This clonotype was found once. Given a much more abundant clone one base away, this may be a read error. V and J are TRBV23-1 and TRBJ1-1; D gene unclear. TRBV23-1 is known as an ORF, though its function is uncertain. The CDR3 totals 12 residues. Trimming stripped 6 bases from V and 1 base from J, with 6 bases between. CDR3 bases: TGCGCCAGCAGCGCCAAGAACACTGAAGCTTTCTTT. Protein sequence: CASSAKNTEAFF.

Many counts were recorded for this clonotype. The chain is built from TRBV29-1 and TRBJ1-2; D unclear. Per germline, CDR1 SQVTM and CDR2 ANQGSEA. The CDR3 loop spans 12 amino acids. Trimming shortened V by 3 bases and J by 4 bases, and 9 bases separated the two germline ends. The CDR3 DNA reads as TGCAGCGTTGATAAGGGTGTCTATGGCTACACCTTC. It translates to CSVDKGVYGYTF. Using reference TRBV29-1 and TRBJ1-2 for the parts outside the CDR3, the full variable domain is SAVISQKPSRDICQRGTSLTIQCQVDSQVTMMFWYRQQPGQSLTLIATANQGSEATYESGFVIDKFPISRPNLTFSTLTVSNMSPEDSSIYLCSVDKGVYGYTFGSGTRLTVV.

This clonotype was seen a few times. The chain employs TRBV4-3 and TRBJ2-3, with 10 nucleotides matching TRBD2. Per the germline V gene, CDR1 is LGHNA and CDR2 is YSLEER. V lost 0 bases, J lost 0 bases, and 9 bases stayed unmatched. The CDR3 contains 19 residues. The CDR3 loop reads CASSQDLSGGPTSTDTQYF. The CDR3 DNA reads as TGCGCCAGCAGCCAAGACCTTAGCGGGGGGCCAACTAGCACAGATACGCAGTATTTT.